Here is one T cell receptor (beta chain) with its context. As yet, its antigen is unknown. The PCR had 60 Vbeta and 13 Jbeta primers. Methods used by the authors: The authors later counted roughly 76 million unique TCR beta chains, some 10 million of them shared. Profiling relied on immunoSEQ multiplex PCR, and the TCRdb table lists in-frame clones only, not all of them. V, J and clone size are those of that table, while D and trimming were read from the DNA. The repertoire holds over 80,000 clones, about four fifths seen once, with 4.5% to 5.5% in the top ten. This sample was included in a study of cytomegalovirus exposure and HLA in healthy donors. Study results and caveats: Later genetic work tied a missense DCLRE1C variant to beta-chain V and J trimming. Later analysis suggested links between common viral pathogens and several top significant clusters. No immune exposure information besides CMV serostatus was available.

Germline V CDR1 and CDR2: SEHNR, FQNEAQ (reference sequence). Trimming cost V 1 base and J 2 bases, with 11 bases left between them. This CDR3 has 15 residues. The source is a man aged 40-49 years in good health and CMV-seropositive. This sequence joins TRBV7-9 and TRBJ1-1; D remains ambiguous. Input material: PBMCs. The CDR3: CASSLGGSRNTEAFF. DNA of the CDR3: TGTGCCAGCAGCTTAGGCGGCAGCCGCAACACTGAAGCTTTCTTT. The whole variable domain, filled in from reference TRBV7-9 and TRBJ1-1, reads DTGVSQNPRHKITKRGQNVTFRCDPISEHNRLYWYRQTLGQGPEFLTYFQNEAQLEKSRLLSDRFSAERPKGSFSTLEIQRTEQGDSAMYLCASSLGGSRNTEAFFGQGTRLTVV.